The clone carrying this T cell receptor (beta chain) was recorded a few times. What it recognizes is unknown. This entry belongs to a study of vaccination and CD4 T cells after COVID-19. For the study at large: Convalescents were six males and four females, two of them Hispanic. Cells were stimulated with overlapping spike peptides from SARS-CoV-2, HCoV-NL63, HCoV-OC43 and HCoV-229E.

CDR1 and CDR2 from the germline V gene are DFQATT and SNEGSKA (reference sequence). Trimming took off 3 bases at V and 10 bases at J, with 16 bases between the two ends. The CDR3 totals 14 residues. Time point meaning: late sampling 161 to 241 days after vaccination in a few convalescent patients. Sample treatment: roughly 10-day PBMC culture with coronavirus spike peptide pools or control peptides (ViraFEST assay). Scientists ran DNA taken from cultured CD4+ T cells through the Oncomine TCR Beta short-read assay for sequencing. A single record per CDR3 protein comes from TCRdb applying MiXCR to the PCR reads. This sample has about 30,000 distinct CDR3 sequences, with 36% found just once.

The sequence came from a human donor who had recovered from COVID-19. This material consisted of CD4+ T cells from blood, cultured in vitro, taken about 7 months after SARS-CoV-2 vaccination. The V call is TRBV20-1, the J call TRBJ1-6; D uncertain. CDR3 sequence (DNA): TGCAGTGCTAGGTCCGCTGGCGGGGAATCACCCCTCCACTTT. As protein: CSARSAGGESPLHF.